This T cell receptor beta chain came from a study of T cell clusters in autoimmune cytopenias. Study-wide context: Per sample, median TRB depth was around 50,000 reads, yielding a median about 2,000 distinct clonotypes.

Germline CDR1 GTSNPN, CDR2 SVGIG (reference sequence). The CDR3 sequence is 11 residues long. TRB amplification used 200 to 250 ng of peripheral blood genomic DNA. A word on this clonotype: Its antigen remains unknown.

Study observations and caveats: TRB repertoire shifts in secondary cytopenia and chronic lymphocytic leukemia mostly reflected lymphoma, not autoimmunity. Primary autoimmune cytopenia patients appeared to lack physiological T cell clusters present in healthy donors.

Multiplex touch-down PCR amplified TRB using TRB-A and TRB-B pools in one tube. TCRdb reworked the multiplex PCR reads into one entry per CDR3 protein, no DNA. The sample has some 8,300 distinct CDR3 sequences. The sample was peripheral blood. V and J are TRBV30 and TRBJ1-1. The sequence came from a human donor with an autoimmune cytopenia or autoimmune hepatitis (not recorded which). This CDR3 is CAWSVGGEDFF.